This T cell receptor (beta chain) was retrieved from a study of blood T cell repertoires in COVID-19. Only in-frame clones appear in the TCRdb table, and some are missing; sequencing was by immunoSEQ multiplex PCR. The table records fewer than 200,000 clones, 88% of them present only once. The sample was PBMCs or T cells enriched from blood (not recorded which). The receptor's source is a woman aged 18-30 years who had recovered from COVID-19.

This chain's CDR3 is CASSFAGTELQETQYF. The CDR3, as DNA: TGTGCCAGCAGCTTTGCCGGGACAGAGCTCCAAGAGACCCAGTACTTC. The chain employs TRBV5-6 and TRBJ2-5; TRBD1 aligns across 7 bases. The CDR3 has 16 amino acids. The V gene end was trimmed by 2 bases and the J gene end by 1 base; junction bases not matched to a gene: 8. The germline CDR1 and CDR2 sequences are SGHDT and YYEEEE. The whole variable domain, filled in from reference TRBV5-6 and TRBJ2-5, reads DAGVTQSPTHLIKTRGQQVTLRCSPKSGHDTVSWYQQALGQGPQFIFQYYEEEERQRGNFPDRFSGHQFPNYSSELNVNALLLGDSALYLCASSFAGTELQETQYFGPGTRLLVL.